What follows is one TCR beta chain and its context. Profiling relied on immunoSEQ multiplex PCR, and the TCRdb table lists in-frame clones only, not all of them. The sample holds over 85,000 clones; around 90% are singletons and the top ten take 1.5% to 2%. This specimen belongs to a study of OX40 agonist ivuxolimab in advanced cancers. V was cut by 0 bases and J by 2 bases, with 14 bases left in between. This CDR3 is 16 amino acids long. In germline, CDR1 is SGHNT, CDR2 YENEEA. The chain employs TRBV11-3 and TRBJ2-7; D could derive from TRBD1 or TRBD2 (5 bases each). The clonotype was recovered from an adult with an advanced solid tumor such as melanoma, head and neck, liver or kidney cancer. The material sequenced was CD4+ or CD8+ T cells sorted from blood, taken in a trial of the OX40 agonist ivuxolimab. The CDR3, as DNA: TGTGCCAGCAGCTTAGAAGGGACCTACTCCGCCTACGAGCAGTACTTC. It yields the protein CASSLEGTYSAYEQYF.